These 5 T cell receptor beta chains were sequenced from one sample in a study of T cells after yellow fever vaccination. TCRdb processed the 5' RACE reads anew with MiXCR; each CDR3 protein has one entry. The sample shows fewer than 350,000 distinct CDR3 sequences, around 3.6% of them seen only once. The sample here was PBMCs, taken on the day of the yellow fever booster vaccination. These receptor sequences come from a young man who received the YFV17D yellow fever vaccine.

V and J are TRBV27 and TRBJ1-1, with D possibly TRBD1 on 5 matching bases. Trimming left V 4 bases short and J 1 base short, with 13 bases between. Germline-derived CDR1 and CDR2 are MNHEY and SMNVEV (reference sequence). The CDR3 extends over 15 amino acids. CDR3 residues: CASSSFQTANTEAFF. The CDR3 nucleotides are TGTGCCAGCAGTTCCTTCCAGACAGCGAACACTGAAGCTTTCTTT.

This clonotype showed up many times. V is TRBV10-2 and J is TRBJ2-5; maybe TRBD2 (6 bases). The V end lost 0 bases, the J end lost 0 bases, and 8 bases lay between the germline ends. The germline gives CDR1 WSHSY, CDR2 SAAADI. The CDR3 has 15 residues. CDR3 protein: CASSESRTNQETQYF. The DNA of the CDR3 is TGCGCCAGCAGTGAGTCTAGGACTAACCAAGAGACCCAGTACTTC.

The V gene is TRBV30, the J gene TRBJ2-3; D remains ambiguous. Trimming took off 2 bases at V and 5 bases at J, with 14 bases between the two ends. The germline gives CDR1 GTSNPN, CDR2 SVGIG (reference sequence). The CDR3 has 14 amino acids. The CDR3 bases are TGTGCCTGGAGTCCATACTCGATCGGAGATACGCAGTATTTT. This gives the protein CAWSPYSIGDTQYF.

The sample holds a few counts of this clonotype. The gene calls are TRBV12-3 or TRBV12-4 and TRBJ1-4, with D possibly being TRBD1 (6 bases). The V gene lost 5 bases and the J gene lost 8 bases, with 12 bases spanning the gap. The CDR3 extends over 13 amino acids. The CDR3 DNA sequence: TGTGCCAGCAGTCCCCGACAGGAGGAAAAACTGTTTTTT. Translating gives CASSPRQEEKLFF.

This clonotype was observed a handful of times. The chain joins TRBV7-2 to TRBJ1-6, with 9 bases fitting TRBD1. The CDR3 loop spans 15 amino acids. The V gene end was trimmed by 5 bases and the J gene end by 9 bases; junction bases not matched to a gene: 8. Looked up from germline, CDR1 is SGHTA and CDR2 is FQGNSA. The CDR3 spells CASSPGDRVFSPLHF. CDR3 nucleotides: TGTGCCAGCAGCCCGGGGGACAGGGTCTTTTCACCCCTCCACTTT.